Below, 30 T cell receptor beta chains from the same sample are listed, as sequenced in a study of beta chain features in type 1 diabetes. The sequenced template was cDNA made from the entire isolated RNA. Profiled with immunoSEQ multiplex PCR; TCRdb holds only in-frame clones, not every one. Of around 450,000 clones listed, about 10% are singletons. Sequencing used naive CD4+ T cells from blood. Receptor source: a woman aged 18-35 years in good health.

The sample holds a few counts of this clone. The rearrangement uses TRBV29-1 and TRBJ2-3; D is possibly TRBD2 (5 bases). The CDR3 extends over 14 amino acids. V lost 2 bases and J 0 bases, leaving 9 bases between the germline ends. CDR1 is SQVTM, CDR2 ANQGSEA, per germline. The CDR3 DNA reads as TGCAGCGTTGAACCAGGACTTAGCACAGATACGCAGTATTTT. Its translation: CSVEPGLSTDTQYF.

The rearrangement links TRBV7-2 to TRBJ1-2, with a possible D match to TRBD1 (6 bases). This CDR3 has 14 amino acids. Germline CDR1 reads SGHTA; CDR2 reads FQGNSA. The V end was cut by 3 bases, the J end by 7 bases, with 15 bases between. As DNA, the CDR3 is TGTGCCAGCAGCTTGCTACAGGGCCCGTCTGGCTACACCTTC. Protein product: CASSLLQGPSGYTF.

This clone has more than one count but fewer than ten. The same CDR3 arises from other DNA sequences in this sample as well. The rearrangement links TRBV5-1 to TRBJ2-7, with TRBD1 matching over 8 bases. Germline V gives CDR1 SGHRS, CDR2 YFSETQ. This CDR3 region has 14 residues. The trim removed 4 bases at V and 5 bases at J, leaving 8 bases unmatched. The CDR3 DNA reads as TGCGCCAGCAGCCCCAGGACAGGGAAGAACGAGCAGTACTTC. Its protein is CASSPRTGKNEQYF.

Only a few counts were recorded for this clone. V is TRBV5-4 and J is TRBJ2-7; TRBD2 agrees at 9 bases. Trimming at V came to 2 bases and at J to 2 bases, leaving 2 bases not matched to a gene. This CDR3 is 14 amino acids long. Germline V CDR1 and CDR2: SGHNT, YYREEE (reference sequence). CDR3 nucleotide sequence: TGTGCCAGCAGCTTATCTAGCGGGACCTACGAGCAGTACTTC. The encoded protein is CASSLSSGTYEQYF.

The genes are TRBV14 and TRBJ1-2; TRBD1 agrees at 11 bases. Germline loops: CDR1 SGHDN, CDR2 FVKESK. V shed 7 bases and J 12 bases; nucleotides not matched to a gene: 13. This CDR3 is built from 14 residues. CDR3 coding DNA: TGTGCCAGCACCGCTCGCCCGGGACAGGGGGAGGACACCTTC. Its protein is CASTARPGQGEDTF.

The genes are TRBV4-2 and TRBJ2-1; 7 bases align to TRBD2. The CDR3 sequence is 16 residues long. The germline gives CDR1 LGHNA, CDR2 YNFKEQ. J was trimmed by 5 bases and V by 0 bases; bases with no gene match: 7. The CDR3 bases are TGTGCCAGCAGCCAAGATTCGGGAGGCGTCAACAATGAGCAGTTCTTC. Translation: CASSQDSGGVNNEQFF.

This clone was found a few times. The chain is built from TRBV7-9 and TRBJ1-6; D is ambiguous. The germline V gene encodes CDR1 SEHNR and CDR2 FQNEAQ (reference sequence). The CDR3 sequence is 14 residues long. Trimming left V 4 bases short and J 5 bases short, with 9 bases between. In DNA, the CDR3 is TGTGCCAGCAGCTCCCTAGATGATAATTCACCCCTCCACTTT. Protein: CASSSLDDNSPLHF.

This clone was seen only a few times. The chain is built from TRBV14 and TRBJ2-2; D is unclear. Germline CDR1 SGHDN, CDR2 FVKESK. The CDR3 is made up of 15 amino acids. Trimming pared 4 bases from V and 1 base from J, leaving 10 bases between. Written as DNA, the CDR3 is TGTGCCAGCAGCCCCCGGCCTCTGAACACCGGGGAGCTGTTTTTT. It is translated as CASSPRPLNTGELFF.

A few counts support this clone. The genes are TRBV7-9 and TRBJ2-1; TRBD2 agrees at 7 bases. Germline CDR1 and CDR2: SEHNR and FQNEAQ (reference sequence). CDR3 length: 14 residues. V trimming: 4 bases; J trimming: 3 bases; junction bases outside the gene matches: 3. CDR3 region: CASSYASGYNEQFF. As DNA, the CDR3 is TGTGCCAGCAGCTATGCTAGCGGCTACAATGAGCAGTTCTTC. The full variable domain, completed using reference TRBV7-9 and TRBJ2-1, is DTGVSQNPRHKITKRGQNVTFRCDPISEHNRLYWYRQTLGQGPEFLTYFQNEAQLEKSRLLSDRFSAERPKGSFSTLEIQRTEQGDSAMYLCASSYASGYNEQFFGPGTRLTVL.

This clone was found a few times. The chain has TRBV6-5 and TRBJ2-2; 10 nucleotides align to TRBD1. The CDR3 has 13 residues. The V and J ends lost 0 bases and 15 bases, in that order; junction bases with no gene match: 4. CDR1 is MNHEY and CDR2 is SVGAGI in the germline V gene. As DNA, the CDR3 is TGTGCCAGCAGTTACTCGGGACAGGGGAGGGTGTTTTTT. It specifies CASSYSGQGRVFF.

CDR3 protein: CSAAPGDTQYF. The CDR3 coding sequence is TGCAGTGCGGCCCCCGGTGACACGCAGTATTTT. This rearrangement joins TRBV20-1 to TRBJ2-3; D gene uncertain. Trimming removed 6 bases from V and 9 bases from J, with 13 bases in between. CDR1 is DFQATT and CDR2 is SNEGSKA in the germline V gene (reference sequence). The CDR3 extends over 11 amino acids.

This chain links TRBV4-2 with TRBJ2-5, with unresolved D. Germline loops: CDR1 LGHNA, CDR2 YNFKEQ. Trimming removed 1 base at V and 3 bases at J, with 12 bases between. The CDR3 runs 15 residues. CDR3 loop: CASSQVATRKETQYF. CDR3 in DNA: TGTGCCAGCAGCCAAGTGGCTACACGAAAAGAGACCCAGTACTTC.

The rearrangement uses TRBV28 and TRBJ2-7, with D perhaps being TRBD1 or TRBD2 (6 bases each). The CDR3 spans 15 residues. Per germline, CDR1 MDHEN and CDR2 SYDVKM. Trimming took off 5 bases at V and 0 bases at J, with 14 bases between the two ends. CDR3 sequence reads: CASSPPGARSYEQYF. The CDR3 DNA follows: TGTGCCAGCAGTCCTCCGGGGGCCCGCTCCTACGAGCAGTACTTC.

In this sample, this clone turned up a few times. CDR3: CAWSRLAGYSGANVLTF. CDR3 bases: TGTGCCTGGAGTCGTCTAGCGGGTTACTCTGGGGCCAACGTCCTGACTTTC. The genes are TRBV30 and TRBJ2-6, with 8 bases matching TRBD2. Germline V gene lookup returns CDR1 GTSNPN and CDR2 SVGIG (reference sequence). This CDR3 spans 17 amino acids. Trimming removed 2 bases from V and 0 bases from J; junction bases left unmatched: 6.

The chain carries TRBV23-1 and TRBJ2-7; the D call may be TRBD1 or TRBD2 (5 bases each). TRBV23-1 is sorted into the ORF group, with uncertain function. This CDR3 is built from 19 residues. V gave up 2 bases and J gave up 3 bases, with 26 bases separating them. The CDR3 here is CASSQGDEMCLSGHYEQYV. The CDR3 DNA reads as TGCGCCAGCAGTCAAGGGGACGAAATGTGCCTTTCGGGCCACTACGAGCAGTACGTC.

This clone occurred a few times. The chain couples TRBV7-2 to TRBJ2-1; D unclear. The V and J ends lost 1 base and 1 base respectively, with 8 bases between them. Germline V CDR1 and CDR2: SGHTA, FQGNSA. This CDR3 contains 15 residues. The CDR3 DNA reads TGTGCCAGCAGCTTAGTGAGCATATCCTACAATGAGCAGTTCTTC. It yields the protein CASSLVSISYNEQFF.

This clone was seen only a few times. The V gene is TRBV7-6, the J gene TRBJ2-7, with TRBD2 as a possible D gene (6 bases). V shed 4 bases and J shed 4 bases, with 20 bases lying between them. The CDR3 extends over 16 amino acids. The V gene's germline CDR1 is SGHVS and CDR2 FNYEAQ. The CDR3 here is CASSYQTSPWGYEQYF. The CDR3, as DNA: TGTGCCAGCAGCTATCAAACTAGCCCCTGGGGGTACGAGCAGTACTTC.

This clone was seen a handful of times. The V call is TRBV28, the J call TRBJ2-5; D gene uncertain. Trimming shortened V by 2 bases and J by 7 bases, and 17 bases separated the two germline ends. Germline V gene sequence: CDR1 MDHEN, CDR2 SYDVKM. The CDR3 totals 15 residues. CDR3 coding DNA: TGTGCCAGCAGTTTAACGGGTGCCCGCTGGGGGACCCAGTACTTC. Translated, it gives CASSLTGARWGTQYF.

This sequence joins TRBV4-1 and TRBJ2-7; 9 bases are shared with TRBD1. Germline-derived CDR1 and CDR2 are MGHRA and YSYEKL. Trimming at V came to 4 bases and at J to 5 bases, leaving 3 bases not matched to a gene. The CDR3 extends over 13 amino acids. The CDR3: CASSLTGGDEQYV. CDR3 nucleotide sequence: TGCGCCAGCAGCCTTACAGGGGGCGACGAGCAGTACGTC.

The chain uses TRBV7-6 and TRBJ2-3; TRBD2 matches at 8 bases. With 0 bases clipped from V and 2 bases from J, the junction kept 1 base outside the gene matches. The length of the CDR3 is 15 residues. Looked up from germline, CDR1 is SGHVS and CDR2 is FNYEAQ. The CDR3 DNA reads TGTGCCAGCAGCTTAGCTAGCGGGATCACAGATACGCAGTATTTT. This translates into CASSLASGITDTQYF.

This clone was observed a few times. The CDR3 sequence: CASSPTWAGGADTQYF. CDR3 DNA: TGTGCCAGCAGCCCCACGTGGGCGGGGGGAGCAGATACGCAGTATTTT. The chain recombines TRBV11-2 with TRBJ2-3, with 8 bases fitting TRBD2. CDR1 SGHAT and CDR2 FQNNGV come from the germline V gene. J lost 4 bases, V lost 5 bases, and 11 bases had no gene match. The CDR3 has 16 residues.

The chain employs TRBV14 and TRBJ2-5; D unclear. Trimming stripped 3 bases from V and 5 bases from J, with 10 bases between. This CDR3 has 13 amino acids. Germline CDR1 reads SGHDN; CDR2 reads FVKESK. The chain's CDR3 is CASSHLFMETQYF. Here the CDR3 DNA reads TGTGCCAGCAGCCACTTGTTTATGGAGACCCAGTACTTC. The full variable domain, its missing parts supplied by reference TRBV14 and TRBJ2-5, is EAGVTQFPSHSVIEKGQTVTLRCDPISGHDNLYWYRRVMGKEIKFLLHFVKESKQDESGMPNNRFLAERTGGTYSTLKVQPAELEDSGVYFCASSHLFMETQYFGPGTRLLVL.

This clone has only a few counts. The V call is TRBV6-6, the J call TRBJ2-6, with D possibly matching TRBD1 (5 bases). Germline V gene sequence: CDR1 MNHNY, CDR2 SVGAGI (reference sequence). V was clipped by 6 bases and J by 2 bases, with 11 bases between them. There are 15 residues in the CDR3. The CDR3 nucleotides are TGTGCCAGCAGGGTAACAGGCGCTGGGGCCAACGTCCTGACTTTC. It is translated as CASRVTGAGANVLTF.

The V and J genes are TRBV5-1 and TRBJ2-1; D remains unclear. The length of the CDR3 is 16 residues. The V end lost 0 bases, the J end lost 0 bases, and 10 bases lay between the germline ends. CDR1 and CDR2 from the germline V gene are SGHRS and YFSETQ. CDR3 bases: TGCGCCAGCAGCTTGGAGCCATCGAGCTCCTACAATGAGCAGTTCTTC. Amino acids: CASSLEPSSSYNEQFF.

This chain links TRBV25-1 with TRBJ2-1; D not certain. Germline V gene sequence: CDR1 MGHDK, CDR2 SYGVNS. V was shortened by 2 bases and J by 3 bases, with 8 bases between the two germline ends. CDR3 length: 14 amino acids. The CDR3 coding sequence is TGTGCCAGCAGTGAAGTGGGTATCTACAATGAGCAGTTCTTC. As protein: CASSEVGIYNEQFF.

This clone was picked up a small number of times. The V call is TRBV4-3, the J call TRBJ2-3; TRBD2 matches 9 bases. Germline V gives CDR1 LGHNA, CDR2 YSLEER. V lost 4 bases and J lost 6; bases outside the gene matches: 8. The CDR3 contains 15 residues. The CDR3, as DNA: TGCGCCAGCAGCCTGGCGGGAGGGCGGGCCGATACGCAGTATTTT. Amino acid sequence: CASSLAGGRADTQYF.

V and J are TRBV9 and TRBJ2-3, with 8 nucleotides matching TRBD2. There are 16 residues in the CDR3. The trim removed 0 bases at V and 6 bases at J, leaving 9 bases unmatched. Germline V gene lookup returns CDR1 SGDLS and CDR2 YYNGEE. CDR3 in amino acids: CASSVGASGGLDTQYF. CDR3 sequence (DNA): TGTGCCAGCAGCGTAGGTGCTTCGGGGGGGCTGGATACGCAGTATTTT.

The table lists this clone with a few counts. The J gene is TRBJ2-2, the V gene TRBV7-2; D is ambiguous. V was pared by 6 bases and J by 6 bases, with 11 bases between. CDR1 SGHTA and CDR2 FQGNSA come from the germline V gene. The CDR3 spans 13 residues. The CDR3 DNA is TGTGCCAGCAGTCTTAGGGTCGCCGGGGAGCTGTTTTTT. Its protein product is CASSLRVAGELFF.

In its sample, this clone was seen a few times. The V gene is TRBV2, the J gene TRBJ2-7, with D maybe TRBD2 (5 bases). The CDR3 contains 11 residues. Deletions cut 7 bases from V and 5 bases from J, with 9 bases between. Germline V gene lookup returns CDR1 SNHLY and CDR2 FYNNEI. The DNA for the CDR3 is TGTGCCAGCACGCTAGCCCACGAGCAGTACGTC. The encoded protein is CASTLAHEQYV.

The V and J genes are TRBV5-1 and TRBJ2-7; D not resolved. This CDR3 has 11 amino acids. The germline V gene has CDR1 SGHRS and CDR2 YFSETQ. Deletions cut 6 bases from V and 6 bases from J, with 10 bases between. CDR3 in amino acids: CASIQRVEQYV. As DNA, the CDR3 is TGCGCCAGCATTCAAAGGGTCGAGCAGTACGTC.